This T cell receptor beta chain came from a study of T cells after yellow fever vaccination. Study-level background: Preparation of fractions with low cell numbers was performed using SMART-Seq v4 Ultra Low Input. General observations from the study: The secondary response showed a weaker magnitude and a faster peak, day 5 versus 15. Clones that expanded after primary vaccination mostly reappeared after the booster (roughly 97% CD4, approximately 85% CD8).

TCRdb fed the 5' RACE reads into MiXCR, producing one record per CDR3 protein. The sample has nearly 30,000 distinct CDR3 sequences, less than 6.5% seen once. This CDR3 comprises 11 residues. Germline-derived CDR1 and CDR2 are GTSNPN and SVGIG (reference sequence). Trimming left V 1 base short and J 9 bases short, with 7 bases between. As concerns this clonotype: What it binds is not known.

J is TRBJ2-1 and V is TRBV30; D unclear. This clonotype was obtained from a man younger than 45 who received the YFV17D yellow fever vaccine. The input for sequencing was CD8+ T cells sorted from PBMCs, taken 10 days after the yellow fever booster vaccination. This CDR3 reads CAWSAQLEQFF. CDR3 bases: TGTGCCTGGAGTGCCCAGCTTGAGCAGTTCTTC.